These T cell receptor beta chains were read from a single sample in a study of blood T cell repertoires in COVID-19. Here immunoSEQ multiplex PCR was the method, and the copy in TCRdb shows in-frame clones only, minus some. The data hold fewer than 450,000 clones, with about 90% observed a single time. The sequenced sample was peripheral blood. These receptors all come from a young woman who had recovered from COVID-19. CDR3s include the opening cysteine and the closing phenylalanine or tryptophan. The D gene is left open where the match is weak. Only some rows state a clone size, as once, few, many or a class for expanded clones.

d_call: NA
clone_size: NA
v_call: TRBV30
j_call: TRBJ1-1
cdr3_nt: TGTGCCTGGAGTGTATTACAGAACACTGAAGCTTTCTTT
cdr3_aa: CAWSVLQNTEAFF

d_call: TRBD2
clone_size: NA
v_call: TRBV5-1
j_call: TRBJ2-3
cdr3_nt: TGCGCCAGCACCCCCCCGGGACTAAGCACAGATACGCAGTATTTT
cdr3_aa: CASTPPGLSTDTQYF

d_call: NA
clone_size: NA
v_call: TRBV20-1
j_call: TRBJ1-1
cdr3_nt: TGCAGTGCTAGCCCCCAGTATGAAGCTTTCTTT
cdr3_aa: CSASPQYEAFF

d_call: TRBD2
clone_size: NA
v_call: TRBV4-1
j_call: TRBJ2-1
cdr3_nt: TGCGCCAGCAGCCTGGGCGGGAGGACCTACAATGAGCAGTTCTTC
cdr3_aa: CASSLGGRTYNEQFF

d_call: TRBD1
clone_size: NA
v_call: TRBV5-1
j_call: TRBJ1-2
cdr3_nt: TGCGCCAGCAGCCCCCGGGACAGCGGTTATGGCTACACCTTC
cdr3_aa: CASSPRDSGYGYTF

d_call: TRBD2
clone_size: NA
v_call: TRBV5-6
j_call: TRBJ2-3
cdr3_nt: TGTGCCAGCAGCTTATCTAGCGGGAGGAAGCATTTT
cdr3_aa: CASSLSSGRKHF

d_call: TRBD2
clone_size: once
v_call: TRBV10-3
j_call: TRBJ2-1
cdr3_nt: TGTGCCATCAGTGAAGGGGAGGGTGAGCAGTTCTTC
cdr3_aa: CAISEGEGEQFF

d_call: TRBD2
clone_size: NA
v_call: TRBV4-3
j_call: TRBJ2-3
cdr3_nt: TGCGCCAGCAGCCAAGAGGTACTGGGGACTAGTATGTATACGCAGTATTTT
cdr3_aa: CASSQEVLGTSMYTQYF

d_call: NA
clone_size: NA
v_call: TRBV29-1
j_call: TRBJ1-1
cdr3_nt: TGCAGCGTCGACAGGGAAGCTTTCTTT
cdr3_aa: CSVDREAFF

d_call: TRBD2
clone_size: once
v_call: TRBV7-2
j_call: TRBJ2-3
cdr3_nt: TGTGCCAGCAGATTCGGACTAGCGGACGACACAGATACGCAGTATTTT
cdr3_aa: CASRFGLADDTDTQYF

d_call: TRBD1
clone_size: NA
v_call: TRBV5-4
j_call: TRBJ2-1
cdr3_nt: TGTGCCAGCAGCTTGGGTAGGGGGCTTGTCTACAATGAGCAGTTCTTC
cdr3_aa: CASSLGRGLVYNEQFF

d_call: NA
clone_size: NA
v_call: TRBV3-1/TRBV3-2
j_call: TRBJ1-6
cdr3_nt: TGTGCCAGCAGCTACTTGACCGAGGCGGGTTCACCCCTCCACTTT
cdr3_aa: CASSYLTEAGSPLHF

d_call: NA
clone_size: NA
v_call: TRBV27
j_call: TRBJ2-2
cdr3_nt: TGTGCCAGCAGTTGGGAGGGGGGCACCGGGGAGCTGTTTTTT
cdr3_aa: CASSWEGGTGELFF

d_call: TRBD1
clone_size: NA
v_call: TRBV6-5
j_call: TRBJ1-5
cdr3_nt: TGTGCCAGCCAGCACTCAGGGGGCGGCAATCAGCCCCAGCATTTT
cdr3_aa: CASQHSGGGNQPQHF

d_call: NA
clone_size: NA
v_call: TRBV29-1
j_call: TRBJ2-5
cdr3_nt: TGCAGCGCTACCACTATTGCCCGGCGAGAGACCCAGTACTTC
cdr3_aa: CSATTIARRETQYF

d_call: NA
clone_size: NA
v_call: TRBV2
j_call: TRBJ2-1
cdr3_nt: TGTGCCAGCAGTGAAGCGCAGTACAATGAGCAGTTCTTC
cdr3_aa: CASSEAQYNEQFF

d_call: TRBD2
clone_size: once
v_call: TRBV19
j_call: TRBJ2-3
cdr3_nt: TGTGCCAGTAGTAAGGGGACTAGCGGGAGGGATACGCAGTATTTT
cdr3_aa: CASSKGTSGRDTQYF

d_call: NA
clone_size: NA
v_call: TRBV12-3/TRBV12-4
j_call: TRBJ1-5
cdr3_nt: TGTGCCAGCAGTTTCGAGGGAATCAAGTCCCAGCATTTT
cdr3_aa: CASSFEGIKSQHF

d_call: NA
clone_size: NA
v_call: TRBV14
j_call: TRBJ1-3
cdr3_nt: TGTGCCAGCAGCCACGACAGCGTCTCTGGAAACACCATATATTTT
cdr3_aa: CASSHDSVSGNTIYF

d_call: NA
clone_size: NA
v_call: TRBV4-1
j_call: TRBJ1-2
cdr3_nt: TGCGCCAGCAGCCAAGATCCGTACCCTCGACCGGAGGAGGTTGGCTACACCTTC
cdr3_aa: CASSQDPYPRPEEVGYTF

d_call: TRBD2
clone_size: NA
v_call: TRBV6-6
j_call: TRBJ2-3
cdr3_nt: TGTGCCAGCAGTCCAACGGGGGGACTAGCGGGAGGAGATACGCAGTATTTT
cdr3_aa: CASSPTGGLAGGDTQYF

d_call: TRBD1
clone_size: NA
v_call: TRBV7-9
j_call: TRBJ1-2
cdr3_nt: TGTGCCAGCAGCTTGGGACAGGGGGTGTATGGCTACACCTTC
cdr3_aa: CASSLGQGVYGYTF

d_call: NA
clone_size: NA
v_call: TRBV10-1
j_call: TRBJ1-2
cdr3_nt: TGCGCCAGCAACCGGTTTTACTATGGCTACACCTTC
cdr3_aa: CASNRFYYGYTF

d_call: NA
clone_size: few
v_call: TRBV27
j_call: TRBJ1-2
cdr3_nt: TGTGCCAGCAGGCCCCTGACGGGAAACTATGGCTACACCTTC
cdr3_aa: CASRPLTGNYGYTF

d_call: TRBD1
clone_size: NA
v_call: TRBV10-3
j_call: TRBJ1-5
cdr3_nt: TGTGCCATCAGTGAAGGACAGGGGGTTCAGCCCCAGCATTTT
cdr3_aa: CAISEGQGVQPQHF

d_call: NA
clone_size: once
v_call: TRBV6-2/TRBV6-3
j_call: TRBJ2-3
cdr3_nt: TGTGCCAGCAGTTACTCGAGAGGAGATACGCAGTATTTT
cdr3_aa: CASSYSRGDTQYF

d_call: TRBD2
clone_size: NA
v_call: TRBV30
j_call: TRBJ2-1
cdr3_nt: TGTGCCTTCAGACTAGCGGGACCTCAATTTATCAATGAGCAGTTCTTC
cdr3_aa: CAFRLAGPQFINEQFF

d_call: NA
clone_size: NA
v_call: TRBV19
j_call: TRBJ1-1
cdr3_nt: TGTGCCAGTAGTATAAGTGGACAGAACACTGAAGCTTTCTTT
cdr3_aa: CASSISGQNTEAFF

d_call: NA
clone_size: NA
v_call: TRBV19
j_call: TRBJ1-3
cdr3_nt: TGTGCCAGTAGTCTCGGTCCTGGAAACACCATATATTTT
cdr3_aa: CASSLGPGNTIYF

d_call: NA
clone_size: NA
v_call: TRBV27
j_call: TRBJ1-1
cdr3_nt: TGTGCCAGCAGGAGGTCCCCGCGGGCTGAAGCTTTCTTT
cdr3_aa: CASRRSPRAEAFF